The 25 T cell receptor beta chains in this list originate from one sample, sequenced in a study of blood T cell repertoires in COVID-19. Produced via immunoSEQ multiplex PCR; TCRdb's table is partial and in-frame only. The table lists about 220,000 clones, about nine tenths of them singletons. Sample: PBMCs or T cells enriched from blood (not recorded which). The source of these receptors is a woman in her forties with acute COVID-19.

The chain carries TRBV7-9 and TRBJ1-1, with 7 bases fitting TRBD1. V shed 6 bases and J 1 base; nucleotides not matched to a gene: 5. The CDR3 is 14 amino acids. Germline lookup yields CDR1 SEHNR and CDR2 FQNEAQ (reference sequence). The CDR3 loop reads CASSPGGANTEAFF. CDR3 nucleotide sequence: TGTGCCAGCAGTCCAGGGGGAGCGAACACTGAAGCTTTCTTT.

The V call is TRBV12-3 or TRBV12-4, the J call TRBJ2-1; tentatively, D is TRBD1 (6 bases). Trimming shortened V by 1 base and J by 6 bases, and 7 bases separated the two germline ends. The CDR3 is 13 amino acids. The CDR3 nucleotides are TGTGCCAGCAGTTTAGGACAGGTCAATGAGCAGTTCTTC. Residues: CASSLGQVNEQFF.

This clone came up once. The chain links TRBV11-2 to TRBJ1-2; D is perhaps TRBD1 (5 bases). Trimming shortened V by 5 bases and J by 7 bases, and 23 bases separated the two germline ends. The CDR3 extends over 16 amino acids. Germline V CDR1 and CDR2: SGHAT, FQNNGV. CDR3 sequence: CASSGGGSGSGIGYTF. As DNA, the CDR3 is TGTGCCAGCAGCGGGGGAGGATCTGGCTCCGGGATTGGCTACACCTTC.

The chain is built from TRBV27 and TRBJ2-5; 9 bases are shared with TRBD1. The germline V gene has CDR1 MNHEY and CDR2 SMNVEV (reference sequence). The trim removed 2 bases at V and 4 bases at J, leaving 11 bases unmatched. CDR3 length equals 17 residues. CDR3 loop: CASSLDARTGAGETQYF. DNA for the CDR3: TGTGCCAGCAGTTTAGATGCCCGGACAGGGGCAGGAGAGACCCAGTACTTC.

The V and J genes are TRBV5-4 and TRBJ2-2; D is possibly TRBD1 (6 bases). The V gene lost 0 bases and the J gene lost 5 bases, with 14 bases spanning the gap. Germline V gene data show CDR1 as SGHNT and CDR2 as YYREEE (reference sequence). CDR3 length equals 16 residues. In DNA, the CDR3 is TGTGCCAGCAGCTTGGTCAGGGGCTCAGGGACCGGGGAGCTGTTTTTT. This gives the protein CASSLVRGSGTGELFF.

V is TRBV15 and J is TRBJ1-1, with TRBD1 matching over 7 bases. The CDR3 contains 15 residues. The germline V gene has CDR1 LNHNV and CDR2 YYDKDF (reference sequence). The J segment lost 0 bases and the V segment lost 3 bases, leaving 4 bases of the junction unmatched. The CDR3 here is CATSRQTGMNTEAFF. The CDR3 DNA reads as TGTGCCACCAGCAGGCAGACAGGGATGAACACTGAAGCTTTCTTT.

In its sample, this clone was seen once. The rearrangement joins TRBV19 to TRBJ1-2; TRBD1 matches at 7 bases. With 9 bases clipped from V and 7 bases from J, the junction kept 23 bases outside the gene matches. Germline V gene sequence: CDR1 LNHDA, CDR2 SQIVND (reference sequence). This CDR3 has 17 amino acids. CDR3 region: CASLPLSVTGVGGGYTF. The DNA of the CDR3 is TGTGCCAGCTTACCTCTGAGCGTTACAGGGGTAGGAGGTGGCTACACCTTC.

This chain joins TRBV6-6 and TRBJ2-3; D unclear. Trimming shortened V by 4 bases and J by 4 bases, and 9 bases separated the two germline ends. Germline-derived CDR1 and CDR2 are MNHNY and SVGAGI (reference sequence). The CDR3 loop spans 13 amino acids. The CDR3 here is CASSSLQADTQYF. The CDR3, as DNA: TGTGCCAGCAGTTCACTTCAAGCAGATACGCAGTATTTT.

The chain combines TRBV15 with TRBJ2-7, with a possible D match to TRBD2 (5 bases). The CDR3 runs 14 residues. V gave up 0 bases and J gave up 6 bases, with 12 bases separating them. Germline values: CDR1 LNHNV, CDR2 YYDKDF (reference sequence). As DNA, the CDR3 is TGTGCCACCAGCAGAGATCGGGGTTGGTCCGAGCAGTACTTC. It codes for CATSRDRGWSEQYF.

The chain joins TRBV6-2 or TRBV6-3 to TRBJ2-2; D might be TRBD2 (5 bases). The V end lost 6 bases, the J end lost 7 bases, and 18 bases lay between the germline ends. Germline V gene sequence: CDR1 MNHEY, CDR2 SVGEGT. The CDR3 consists of 15 residues. As DNA, the CDR3 is TGTGCCAGCAGCCCGGTTGGGCCCGGGGACGGGGAGCTGTTTTTT. Translated: CASSPVGPGDGELFF.

This clone was seen a few times. V gene TRBV5-4 combines with J gene TRBJ2-7, with TRBD1 matching 7 bases. Germline CDR1 and CDR2: SGHNT and YYREEE (reference sequence). This CDR3 has 14 residues. J lost 7 bases, V lost 1 base, and 8 bases had no gene match. CDR3 nucleotides: TGTGCCAGCAGCTTGCGTCGGGACAGCCGAGAGCAGTACTTC. It codes for CASSLRRDSREQYF.

This clone was seen only once. J is TRBJ1-1 and V is TRBV19, with no clear D. Germline CDR1 reads LNHDA; CDR2 reads SQIVND (reference sequence). The CDR3 length is 13 residues. V lost 11 bases and J 5 bases, leaving 18 bases between the germline ends. For the CDR3, the DNA is TGTGCCTTAAGGGCCATAGGAGGAACTGAAGCTTTCTTT. This codes for CALRAIGGTEAFF.

CDR3 sequence: CASSPGDSIEAFF. The CDR3 nucleotides are TGTGCCAGTTCCCCGGGGGACTCCATCGAAGCTTTCTTT. The V and J genes are TRBV9 and TRBJ1-1, with D tentatively TRBD1 (5 bases). This CDR3 spans 13 amino acids. Trimming took 8 bases from V and 8 from J, leaving 19 bases between them. Germline V gives CDR1 SGDLS, CDR2 YYNGEE.

The genes are TRBV7-9 and TRBJ2-1; TRBD1 aligns across 7 bases. This CDR3 comprises 14 residues. Trimming removed 2 bases from V and 7 bases from J; junction bases left unmatched: 5. Per the germline V gene, CDR1 is SEHNR and CDR2 is FQNEAQ (reference sequence). CDR3 sequence reads: CASSLTGVRNEQFF. The CDR3 DNA reads as TGTGCCAGCAGCTTAACAGGGGTGAGAAATGAGCAGTTCTTC.

The chain carries TRBV30 and TRBJ1-6; D unresolved. V was cut by 4 bases and J by 3 bases, with 13 bases left in between. In germline, CDR1 is GTSNPN, CDR2 SVGIG (reference sequence). This CDR3 has 15 residues. The CDR3 spells CAWTPTPVYNSPLHF. The CDR3 DNA reads as TGTGCCTGGACCCCAACACCCGTCTATAATTCACCCCTCCACTTT.

The chain is built from TRBV5-6 and TRBJ2-6, with D perhaps TRBD1 (5 bases). The CDR3 is 14 amino acids. The germline V gene has CDR1 SGHDT and CDR2 YYEEEE. The V gene lost 6 bases and the J gene lost 7 bases, with 14 bases spanning the gap. The CDR3 DNA sequence: TGTGCCAGCACCCTAGGGGTTCCCGCCAACGTCCTGACTTTC. This translates into CASTLGVPANVLTF.

The chain is built from TRBV10-3 and TRBJ2-1; tentative D call: TRBD1 (8 bases). Germline CDR1 reads ENHRY; CDR2 reads SYGVKD. The CDR3 has 15 amino acids. V lost 6 bases, J lost 5 bases, and 17 bases lay in between. The CDR3, as DNA: TGTGCCATCAGCCTCGGACAGGGAGGGCACAATGAGCAGTTCTTC. Protein sequence: CAISLGQGGHNEQFF.

J is TRBJ1-4 and V is TRBV5-1, with D unclear. V shed 3 bases and J shed 3 bases, with 12 bases lying between them. This CDR3 has 15 residues. Per the germline V gene, CDR1 is SGHRS and CDR2 is YFSETQ. The CDR3 region is CASSWNGDSNEKLFF. In nucleotides, the CDR3 is TGCGCCAGCAGCTGGAATGGAGACTCTAATGAAAAACTGTTTTTT.

This clone was seen a single time. This chain joins TRBV6-2 or TRBV6-3 and TRBJ2-5, with no clear D. V dropped 6 bases and J dropped 0 bases, with 11 bases sitting between them. The CDR3 contains 14 residues. CDR1 MNHEY and CDR2 SVGEGT come from the germline V gene. CDR3 sequence reads: CASSISLYQETQYF. DNA for the CDR3: TGTGCCAGCAGCATTAGTCTGTACCAAGAGACCCAGTACTTC.

The chain combines TRBV30 with TRBJ2-3; the D gene is possibly TRBD2 (5 bases). Per germline, CDR1 GTSNPN and CDR2 SVGIG (reference sequence). The CDR3 sequence is 15 residues long. Trimming removed 0 bases at V and 5 bases at J, with 15 bases between. The CDR3 protein is CAWSVRVTGRDTQYF. Here the CDR3 DNA reads TGTGCCTGGAGTGTGAGGGTGACGGGAAGAGATACGCAGTATTTT. Filled out from reference TRBV30 and TRBJ2-3, the complete variable domain reads SQTIHQWPATLVQPVGSPLSLECTVEGTSNPNLYWYRQAAGRGLQLLFYSVGIGQISSEVPQNLSASRPQDRQFILSSKKLLLSDSGFYLCAWSVRVTGRDTQYFGPGTRLTVL.

The chain joins TRBV2 to TRBJ1-2; D uncertain. Per germline, CDR1 SNHLY and CDR2 FYNNEI. V gave up 5 bases and J gave up 8 bases, with 15 bases separating them. The CDR3 is made up of 13 amino acids. DNA of the CDR3: TGTGCCAGCAGTCCTAATACGCCCCCCGGCTACACCTTC. Residues: CASSPNTPPGYTF.

The V gene is TRBV29-1, the J gene TRBJ1-5; the D is unclear. The CDR3 has 13 amino acids. V lost 6 bases and J lost 6, with 15 bases in between. Germline V gene lookup returns CDR1 SQVTM and CDR2 ANQGSEA. CDR3 in amino acids: CSVADKVGQPQHF. CDR3 nucleotides: TGCAGCGTAGCCGACAAGGTGGGTCAGCCCCAGCATTTT.

This clone was observed a few times. The V and J genes are TRBV5-1 and TRBJ2-3; TRBD2 matches at 14 bases. The germline V gene has CDR1 SGHRS and CDR2 YFSETQ. Germline trimming cut 4 bases from V and 0 bases from J; bases unmatched to any gene: 4. The CDR3 has 17 residues. The CDR3 loop reads CASSRGLAGVSTDTQYF. CDR3 sequence (DNA): TGCGCCAGCAGCCGGGGACTAGCGGGGGTTAGCACAGATACGCAGTATTTT.

V usage is TRBV4-3 and J usage is TRBJ1-1; D gene ambiguous. The V gene lost 2 bases and the J gene lost 3 bases, with 16 bases spanning the gap. The CDR3 consists of 16 residues. CDR1 is LGHNA and CDR2 is YSLEER in the germline V gene. The CDR3 here is CASSQPLGGGDTEAFF. Written as DNA, the CDR3 is TGCGCCAGCAGCCAACCCCTGGGAGGCGGGGACACTGAAGCTTTCTTT.

This sequence joins TRBV27 and TRBJ1-1; D is unclear. There are 14 residues in the CDR3. The germline V gene has CDR1 MNHEY and CDR2 SMNVEV (reference sequence). The V and J ends lost 1 base and 2 bases respectively, with 8 bases between them. CDR3 nucleotide sequence: TGTGCCAGCAGTTTATATCGCGGAAACACTGAAGCTTTCTTT. Its translation: CASSLYRGNTEAFF.